This TCR beta chain is drawn from a study of early stage breast cancer tumors (dated by TCRdb to the late 2010s). At the level of the whole study: Of the 15 or so invasive breast tumors, twelve were found to be estrogen receptor-positive, progesterone receptor-positive and HER2-negative. Of the roughly twelve ER+/PR+/HER2- tumors, eight were classified as invasive ductal carcinomas and four as invasive lobular carcinomas. A read coverage of roughly 10-fold per sample was achieved on average. The samples as a whole yielded some 2,500,000 detected templates, corresponding to about 1 million unique clonotypes. What the research found in general, with its limitations: Tumors showed around 2.7-fold higher T cell density and higher clonality than adjacent normal breast tissue. Repertoires from blood and normal breast were more alike than repertoires from blood and tumor, and in about 90% of the 16 patients, comparing each tissue with blood separated tumor from normal. Chain pairing and functional markers such as CD4, CD8 and FOXP3 were missed by bulk genomic DNA sequencing of unsorted cells. Enriched TCRB sequences shared across patients were found to be mostly commonly generated sequences that were unlikely to play an important role in the tumor microenvironment. The small cohort size prevented analysis by tumor subtype.

The study profiled bulk TCR beta-chain repertoires in matched peripheral blood, tumor and adjacent normal breast tissue taken from approximately 15 patients with early-stage breast cancer. Before surgery, roughly 4.5-11 mL of whole blood was collected into EDTA tubes and then processed within 2 hours. Peripheral blood mononuclear cells were isolated by Ficoll-Paque centrifugation in SepMate-50 tubes. PBMCs were cryopreserved in around 90% FBS with about 10% DMSO in aliquots of about 1.8 to 4.5 million cells and stored in liquid nitrogen. The Qiagen AllPrep DNA/RNA Mini kit was used for genomic DNA extraction. Unmatched junction bases come to 13, with V trimmed by 5 bases and J by 0 bases. The germline V gene provides CDR1 SGHVS and CDR2 FQNEAQ. The CDR3 runs 18 amino acids, cysteine and phenylalanine included. The kept DNA is CDR3 alone, 54 bases in frame from the first base. On this clone: Its binding antigen is unknown. No much larger clonotype is one base removed from it; base qualities were not supplied.

Each sample was amplified as two independent genomic DNA replicates: about 0.47 ug for blood and about 1.4 ug for tumor or normal breast. TCRB sequencing of genomic DNA was carried out with the ImmunoSeq Intro kit according to the manufacturer's instructions. For absolute quantification, the roughly 32-cycle multiplex PCR included proprietary primers along with spike-in control sequences. Single-end 150-bp reads were used to sequence an 87-bp fragment covering the CDR3 and the flanking V and J genes. Seven samples, with two replicates for each sample, were multiplexed per lane of an Illumina MiSeq using version 3.0 chemistry. Concerning the study's data processing: Raw data were processed by the vendor's proprietary pipeline, with both replicates merged into one result per sample. To define clonotypes, the study grouped productive rearrangements that shared the V-gene family, CDR3 amino acid sequence and J-gene segment. Clonality was computed as 1 minus the normalized Shannon entropy (Pielou evenness) of TCRB abundances. To estimate T cell density, the total number of templates was divided by the input cell count, which was inferred from how much DNA went in. Recon was used with default parameters to estimate total repertoire diversity and clonality. Tumor-enriched clonotypes were defined as having over 0.1% abundance in tumor and at least 32-fold higher abundance than in normal breast. TCRdb holds this immuneACCESS table with in-frame rearrangements only. Some clones are missing; in checked studies, unresolved V genes explain under half, and the rest has no known cause. V, J and clone size derive from that table, while D and trimming were established from the DNA sequence. The sample data list under 45,000 clones, and over 60% of these were observed just once. Roughly 7.2% of the sample comes from the top ten.

This sequence originates from a person aged 50-59 years with breast cancer. The chain is assembled from TRBV7-8 and TRBJ1-5, with 7 bases in between that match TRBD1. Sequencing was performed on blood. The CDR3 protein sequence reads: CASSPGTARGYSNQPQHF. The DNA sequence follows: TGTGCCAGCAGCCCCGGGACAGCCCGGGGGTATAGCAATCAGCCCCAGCATTTT.